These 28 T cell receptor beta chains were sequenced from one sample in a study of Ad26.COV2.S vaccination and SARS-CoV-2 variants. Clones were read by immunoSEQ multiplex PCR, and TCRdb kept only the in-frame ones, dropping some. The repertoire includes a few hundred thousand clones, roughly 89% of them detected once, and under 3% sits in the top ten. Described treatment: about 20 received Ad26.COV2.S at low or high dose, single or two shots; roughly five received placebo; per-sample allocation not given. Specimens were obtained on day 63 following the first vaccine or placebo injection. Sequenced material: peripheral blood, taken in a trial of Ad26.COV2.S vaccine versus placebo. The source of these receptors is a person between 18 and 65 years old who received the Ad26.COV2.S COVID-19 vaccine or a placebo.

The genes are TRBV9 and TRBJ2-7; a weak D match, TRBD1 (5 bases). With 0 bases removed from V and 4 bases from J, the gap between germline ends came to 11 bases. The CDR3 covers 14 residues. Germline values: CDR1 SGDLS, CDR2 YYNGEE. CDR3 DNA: TGTGCCAGCAGCGTAGGGGGCTCGAATTACGAGCAGTACTTC. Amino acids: CASSVGGSNYEQYF.

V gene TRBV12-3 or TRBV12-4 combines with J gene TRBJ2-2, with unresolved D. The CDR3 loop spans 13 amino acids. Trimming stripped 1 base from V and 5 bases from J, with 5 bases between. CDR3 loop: CASSLVATGELFF. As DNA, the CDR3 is TGTGCCAGCAGTTTAGTAGCAACCGGGGAGCTGTTTTTT.

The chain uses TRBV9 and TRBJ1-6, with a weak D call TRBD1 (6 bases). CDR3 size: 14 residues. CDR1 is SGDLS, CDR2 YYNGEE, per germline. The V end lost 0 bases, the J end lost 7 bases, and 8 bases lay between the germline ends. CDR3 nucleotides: TGTGCCAGCAGCGTAGGGCAGGGGAATTCACCCCTCCACTTT. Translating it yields CASSVGQGNSPLHF.

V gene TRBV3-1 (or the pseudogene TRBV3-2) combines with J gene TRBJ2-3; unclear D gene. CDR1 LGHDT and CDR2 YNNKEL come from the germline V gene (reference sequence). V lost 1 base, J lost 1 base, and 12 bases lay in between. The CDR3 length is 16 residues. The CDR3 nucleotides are TGTGCCAGCAGCCAAGTAGTCGGGCAGGGCACAGATACGCAGTATTTT. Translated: CASSQVVGQGTDTQYF.

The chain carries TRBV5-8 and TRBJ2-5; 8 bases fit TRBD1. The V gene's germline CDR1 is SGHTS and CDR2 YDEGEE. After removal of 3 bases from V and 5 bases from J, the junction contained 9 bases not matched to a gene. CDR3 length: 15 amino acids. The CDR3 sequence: CASSYSRGRGETQYF. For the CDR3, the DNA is TGTGCCAGCAGCTACTCCAGGGGGCGTGGGGAGACCCAGTACTTC.

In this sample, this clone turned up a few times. CDR3 sequence (DNA): TGTGCCAGCAGGAGCCCAGGCGGTGGCTACACCTTC. Its protein product is CASRSPGGGYTF. The genes are TRBV6-5 and TRBJ1-2, with D unresolved. V was cut by 6 bases and J by 7 bases, with 12 bases left in between. There are 12 residues in the CDR3. In germline, CDR1 is MNHEY, CDR2 SVGAGI.

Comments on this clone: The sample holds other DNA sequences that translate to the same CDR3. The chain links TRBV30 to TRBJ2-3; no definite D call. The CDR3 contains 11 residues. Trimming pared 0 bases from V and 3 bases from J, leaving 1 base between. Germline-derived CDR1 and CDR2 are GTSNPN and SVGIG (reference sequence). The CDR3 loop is CAWSVTDTQYF. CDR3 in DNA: TGTGCCTGGAGTGTAACAGATACGCAGTATTTT.

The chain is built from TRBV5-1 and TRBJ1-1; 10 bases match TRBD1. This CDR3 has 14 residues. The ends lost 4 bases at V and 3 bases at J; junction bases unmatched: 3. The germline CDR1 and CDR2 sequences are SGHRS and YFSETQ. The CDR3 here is CASSLGTGDTEAFF. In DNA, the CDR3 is TGCGCCAGCAGCCTGGGGACAGGGGACACTGAAGCTTTCTTT.

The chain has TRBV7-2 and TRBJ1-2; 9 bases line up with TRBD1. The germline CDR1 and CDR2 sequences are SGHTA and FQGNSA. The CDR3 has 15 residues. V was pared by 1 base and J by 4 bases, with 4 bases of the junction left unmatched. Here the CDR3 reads CASSLGGQGAYGYTF. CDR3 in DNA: TGTGCCAGCAGCTTAGGGGGACAGGGTGCCTATGGCTACACCTTC. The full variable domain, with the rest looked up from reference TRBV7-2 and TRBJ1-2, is GAGVSQSPSNKVTEKGKDVELRCDPISGHTALYWYRQSLGQGLEFLIYFQGNSAPDKSGLPSDRFSAERTGGSVSTLTIQRTQQEDSAVYLCASSLGGQGAYGYTFGSGTRLTVV.

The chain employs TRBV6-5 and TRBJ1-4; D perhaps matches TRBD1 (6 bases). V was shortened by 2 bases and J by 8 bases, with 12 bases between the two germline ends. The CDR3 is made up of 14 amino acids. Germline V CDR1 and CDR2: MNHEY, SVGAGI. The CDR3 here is CASSYAYREEKLFF. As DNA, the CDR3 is TGTGCCAGCAGTTACGCCTACAGGGAAGAAAAACTGTTTTTT.

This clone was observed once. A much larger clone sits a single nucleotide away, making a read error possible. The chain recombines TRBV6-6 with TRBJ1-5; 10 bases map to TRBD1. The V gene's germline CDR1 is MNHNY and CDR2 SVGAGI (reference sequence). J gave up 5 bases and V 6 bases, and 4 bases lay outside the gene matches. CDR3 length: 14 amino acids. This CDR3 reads CASRRGTGDQPQHF. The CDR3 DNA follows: TGTGCCAGCAGGCGCGGGACAGGGGATCAGCCCCAGCATTTT.

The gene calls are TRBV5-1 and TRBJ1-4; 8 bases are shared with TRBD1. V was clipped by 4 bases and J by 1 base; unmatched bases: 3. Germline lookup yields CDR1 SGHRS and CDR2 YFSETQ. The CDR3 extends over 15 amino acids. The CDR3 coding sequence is TGCGCCAGCAGCGAAACAGGGGGAACTAATGAAAAACTGTTTTTT. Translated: CASSETGGTNEKLFF.

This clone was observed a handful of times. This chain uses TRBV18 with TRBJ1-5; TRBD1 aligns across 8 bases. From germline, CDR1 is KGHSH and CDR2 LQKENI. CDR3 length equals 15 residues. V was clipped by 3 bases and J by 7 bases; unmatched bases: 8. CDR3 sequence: CASSPGTGGIQPQHF. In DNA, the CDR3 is TGTGCCAGCTCACCCGGCACAGGGGGGATCCAGCCCCAGCATTTT.

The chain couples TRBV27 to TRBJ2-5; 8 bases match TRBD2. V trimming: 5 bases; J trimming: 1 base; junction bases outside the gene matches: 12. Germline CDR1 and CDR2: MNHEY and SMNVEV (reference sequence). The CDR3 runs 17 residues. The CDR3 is CASSPLGLRGAQETQYF. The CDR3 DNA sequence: TGTGCCAGCAGTCCCCTAGGGTTGCGGGGGGCCCAAGAGACCCAGTACTTC.

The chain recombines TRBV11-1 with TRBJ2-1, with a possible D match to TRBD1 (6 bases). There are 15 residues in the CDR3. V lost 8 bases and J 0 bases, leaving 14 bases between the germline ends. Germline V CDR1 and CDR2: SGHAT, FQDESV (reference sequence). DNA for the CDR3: TGTGCCAGCCACAAGTCAGGGGTCTCCTACAATGAGCAGTTCTTC. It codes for CASHKSGVSYNEQFF.

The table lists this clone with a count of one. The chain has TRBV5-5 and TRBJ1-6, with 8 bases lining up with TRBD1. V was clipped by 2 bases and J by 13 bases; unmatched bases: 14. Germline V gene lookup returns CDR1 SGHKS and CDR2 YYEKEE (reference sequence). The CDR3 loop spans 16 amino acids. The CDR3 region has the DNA TGTGCCAGCAGCTTAAACCGGGACAGGACCTTGGGGCCCCTCCACTTT. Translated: CASSLNRDRTLGPLHF.

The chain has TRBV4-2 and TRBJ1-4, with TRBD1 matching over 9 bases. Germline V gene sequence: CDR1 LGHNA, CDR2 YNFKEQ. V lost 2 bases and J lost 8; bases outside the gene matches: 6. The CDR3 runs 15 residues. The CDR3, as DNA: TGTGCCAGCAGCCAAACACAGGGGGCAGCAGAAAAACTGTTTTTT. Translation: CASSQTQGAAEKLFF.

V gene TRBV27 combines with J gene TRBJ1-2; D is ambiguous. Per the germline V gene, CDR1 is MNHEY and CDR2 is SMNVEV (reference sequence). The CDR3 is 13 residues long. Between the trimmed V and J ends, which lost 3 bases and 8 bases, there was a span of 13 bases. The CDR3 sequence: CASSLSVLSGYTF. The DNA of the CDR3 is TGTGCCAGCAGTTTGTCGGTCCTTTCGGGCTACACCTTC.

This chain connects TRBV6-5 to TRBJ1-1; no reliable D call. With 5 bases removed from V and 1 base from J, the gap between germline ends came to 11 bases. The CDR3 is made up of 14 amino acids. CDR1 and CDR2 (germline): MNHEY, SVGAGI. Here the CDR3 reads CASSLRAGNTEAFF. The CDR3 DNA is TGTGCCAGCAGTCTCCGGGCGGGGAACACTGAAGCTTTCTTT.

Here the CDR3 reads CASSQTGQSNQPQHF. DNA of the CDR3: TGTGCCAGCTCACAAACGGGACAGAGCAATCAGCCCCAGCATTTT. The chain carries TRBV18 and TRBJ1-5, with TRBD1 matching 7 bases. Germline V gives CDR1 KGHSH, CDR2 LQKENI. The CDR3 length is 15 residues. J gave up 1 base and V 4 bases, and 4 bases lay outside the gene matches. Using reference TRBV18 and TRBJ1-5 for the parts outside the CDR3, the full variable domain is NAGVMQNPRHLVRRRGQEARLRCSPMKGHSHVYWYRQLPEEGLKFMVYLQKENIIDESGMPKERFSAEFPKEGPSILRIQQVVRGDSAAYFCASSQTGQSNQPQHFGDGTRLSIL.

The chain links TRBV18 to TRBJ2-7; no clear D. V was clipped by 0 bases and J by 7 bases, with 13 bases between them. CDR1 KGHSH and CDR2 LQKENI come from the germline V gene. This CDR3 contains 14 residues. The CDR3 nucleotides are TGTGCCAGCTCACCACCGGACCGCCGTTGGGAGCAGTACTTC. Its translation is CASSPPDRRWEQYF.

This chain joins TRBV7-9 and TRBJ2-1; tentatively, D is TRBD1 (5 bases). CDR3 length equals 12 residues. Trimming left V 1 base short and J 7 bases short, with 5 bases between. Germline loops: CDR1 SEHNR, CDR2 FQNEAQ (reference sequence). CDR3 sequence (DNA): TGTGCCAGCAGCTTAGAGGGGAATGAGCAGTTCTTC. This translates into CASSLEGNEQFF.

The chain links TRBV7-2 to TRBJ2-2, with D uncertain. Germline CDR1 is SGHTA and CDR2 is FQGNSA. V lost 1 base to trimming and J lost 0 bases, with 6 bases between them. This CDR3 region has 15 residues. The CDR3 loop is CASSLGSANTGELFF. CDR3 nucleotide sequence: TGTGCCAGCAGCTTAGGGTCTGCGAACACCGGGGAGCTGTTTTTT.

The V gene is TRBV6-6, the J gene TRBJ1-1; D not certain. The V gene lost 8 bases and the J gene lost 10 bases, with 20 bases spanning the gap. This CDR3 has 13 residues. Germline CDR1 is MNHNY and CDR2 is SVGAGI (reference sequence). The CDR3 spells CASCPTLTMVAFF. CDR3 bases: TGTGCCAGCTGTCCCACCTTAACGATGGTAGCTTTCTTT.

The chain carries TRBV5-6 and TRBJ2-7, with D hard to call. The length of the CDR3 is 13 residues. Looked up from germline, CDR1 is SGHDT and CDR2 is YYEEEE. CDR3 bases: TGTGCCAGCAGCTGGCCCCTGGCAACCCTAGGTCGCGTC. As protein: CASSWPLATLGRV.

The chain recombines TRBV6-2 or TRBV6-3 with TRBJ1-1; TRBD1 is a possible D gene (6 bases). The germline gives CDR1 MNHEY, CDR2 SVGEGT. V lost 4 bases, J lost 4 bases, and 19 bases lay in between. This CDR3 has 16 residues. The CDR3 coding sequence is TGTGCCAGCAGTTCCCCTGAGGACAGCCAGGCCACTGAAGCTTTCTTT. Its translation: CASSSPEDSQATEAFF.

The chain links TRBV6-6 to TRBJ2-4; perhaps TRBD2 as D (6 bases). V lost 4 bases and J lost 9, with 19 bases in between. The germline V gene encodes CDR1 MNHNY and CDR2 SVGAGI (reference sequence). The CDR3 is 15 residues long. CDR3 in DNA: TGTGCCAGCAGTTCGGGTCAGGGAGTCGGGGGCATTCAGTACTTC. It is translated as CASSSGQGVGGIQYF.

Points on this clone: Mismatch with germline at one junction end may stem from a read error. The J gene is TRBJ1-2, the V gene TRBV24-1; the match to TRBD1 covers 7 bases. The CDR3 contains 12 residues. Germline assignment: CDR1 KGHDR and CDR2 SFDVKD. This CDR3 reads CATSDRQGQHLF. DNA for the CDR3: TGTGCCACCAGTGATCGACAGGGTCAACATCTCTTC.